The clone carrying this T cell receptor beta chain appeared a few times. The antigen is undetermined. The V end lost 6 bases, the J end lost 4 bases, and 12 bases lay between the germline ends. The CDR3 consists of 13 residues. The entry originates in a study of regulatory T cells in long-lasting Graves disease. Specified time point: newly diagnosed GD, antithyroid drugs for less than 3 months. TCR sequences were obtained from RNA taken from PBMCs. Patients hailed from an endocrinology department in Xi'an, China. The TCR beta library used iRepertoire HTBI primers with Arm-PCR amplification of CDR3. TCRdb itself ran the multiplex PCR reads through MiXCR, one entry per CDR3 protein. The sample consists of 350,000 to 450,000 distinct CDR3 sequences, 16% of them appearing once. Study-wide results and caveats: Graves' patients with persistent disease showed TCR diversity lower than patients newly diagnosed. Persistent disease exhibited a predilection for TRBV28, TRBJ1-2 and TRBJ2-5.

The same specimen was also included in a second study, on T cells in Graves' hyperthyroidism and ophthalmopathy. As that study records: The HTBI set primed first-round TCR CDR3 RT-PCR.

This chain joins TRBV12-3 or TRBV12-4 and TRBJ1-1; D is undetermined. The source was peripheral blood mononuclear cells (PBMCs), collected at new diagnosis, from a patient treated with antithyroid drugs. The source of this sequence is a man aged 40-49 years with Graves disease. The CDR3 bases are TGTGCCAGCAGGTCCCCCCATAGCACTGAAGCTTTCTTT. It yields the protein CASRSPHSTEAFF.